A single sample is the source of the 7 T cell receptor beta chains below, sequenced in a study of shared clonotypes between healthy human individuals (dated by TCRdb to the early 2020s). Libraries came from the immunoSEQ multiplex PCR assay. TCRdb holds this immuneACCESS table with in-frame rearrangements only. Some clones are missing; in checked studies, unresolved V genes explain under half, and the rest has no known cause. A total of around 940,000 clones appear in this sample, around 80% of them only once. The top ten clonotypes cover nearly 1.5% of the sample. Sample: memory CD4+ T cells sorted from blood. The label giving this sample's cell subset or site can be read as: CD45RA-negative fraction. The receptor source for this set is a man aged 18 to 29 in good health.

The V gene is TRBV7-9, the J gene TRBJ2-5; D gene unclear. Germline CDR1 is SEHNR and CDR2 is FQNEAQ (reference sequence). V was clipped by 1 base and J by 3 bases, with 9 bases between them. This CDR3 spans 14 amino acids. CDR3 amino acids: CASSLVRQKETQYF. Written as DNA, the CDR3 is TGTGCCAGCAGCTTAGTACGCCAGAAAGAGACCCAGTACTTC.

The chain's CDR3 is CASSPPRGSYGYTF. CDR3 nucleotides: TGTGCCAGTAGTCCTCCAAGGGGATCCTATGGCTACACCTTC. V gene TRBV19 combines with J gene TRBJ1-2; weak D call: TRBD1 (5 bases). Germline V gives CDR1 LNHDA, CDR2 SQIVND (reference sequence). This CDR3 is built from 14 residues. Trimming cost V 5 bases and J 4 bases, with 14 bases left between them.

The V and J genes are TRBV5-6 and TRBJ2-1, with D hard to call. Germline-derived CDR1 and CDR2 are SGHDT and YYEEEE. The length of the CDR3 is 12 residues. Trimming pared 0 bases from V and 8 bases from J, leaving 6 bases between. This chain's CDR3 is CASSLGRDEQFF. CDR3 nucleotide sequence: TGTGCCAGCAGCTTGGGTAGGGATGAGCAGTTCTTC. The full variable domain, rest sourced from reference TRBV5-6 and TRBJ2-1, is DAGVTQSPTHLIKTRGQQVTLRCSPKSGHDTVSWYQQALGQGPQFIFQYYEEEERQRGNFPDRFSGHQFPNYSSELNVNALLLGDSALYLCASSLGRDEQFFGPGTRLTVL.

The genes are TRBV4-1 and TRBJ2-1; 11 bases fit TRBD2. Germline V gene lookup returns CDR1 MGHRA and CDR2 YSYEKL. The length of the CDR3 is 16 residues. V lost 4 bases and J lost 7; bases outside the gene matches: 9. The CDR3 loop is CASSRAGLAVANEQFF. CDR3 DNA: TGCGCCAGCAGCCGGGCGGGACTAGCGGTAGCGAATGAGCAGTTCTTC.

The chain recombines TRBV29-1 with TRBJ1-2, with D possibly TRBD1 on 5 matching bases. CDR1 and CDR2 from the germline V gene are SQVTM and ANQGSEA. The ends were cut back, 3 bases at V and 7 bases at J, with 12 bases in the middle. The CDR3 consists of 12 residues. Written as DNA, the CDR3 is TGCAGCGTTGACCCAGGGCAGAGTGGCTACACCTTC. Translating it yields CSVDPGQSGYTF.

This chain uses TRBV12-5 with TRBJ2-1; TRBD1 is a possible D gene (6 bases). V dropped 3 bases and J dropped 7 bases, with 10 bases sitting between them. CDR3 size: 13 residues. In germline, CDR1 is LGHNT, CDR2 FRNRAP. CDR3 DNA: TGTGCTAGTGGTTTCGCAGGGGTTAATGAGCAGTTCTTC. It encodes CASGFAGVNEQFF.

This chain links TRBV29-1 with TRBJ2-3, with 11 bases lining up with TRBD1. The CDR3 totals 14 residues. The V gene's germline CDR1 is SQVTM and CDR2 ANQGSEA. With 4 bases clipped from V and 9 bases from J, the junction kept 9 bases outside the gene matches. CDR3 sequence reads: CSVGGTGGSETQYF. For the CDR3, the DNA is TGCAGCGTTGGAGGGACAGGGGGTTCTGAAACGCAGTATTTT.